The 30 T cell receptor beta chains below were found in one sample sequenced in a study of cytomegalovirus exposure and HLA in healthy donors. The PCR had 60 Vbeta and 13 Jbeta primers. Here immunoSEQ multiplex PCR was the method, and the copy in TCRdb shows in-frame clones only, minus some. The repertoire holds roughly 140,000 clones, with about 72% as singletons. Specimen: PBMCs. These receptors came from a man in his forties in good health and CMV-seronegative.

This sequence joins TRBV13 and TRBJ1-5; D not resolved. Germline lookup yields CDR1 PRHDT and CDR2 FYEKMQ (reference sequence). The CDR3 has 12 amino acids. The V gene lost 6 bases and the J gene lost 2 bases, with 5 bases spanning the gap. The CDR3: CASSTGNQPQHF. The CDR3 nucleotides read TGTGCCAGCAGTACGGGCAATCAGCCCCAGCATTTT.

This chain connects TRBV5-6 to TRBJ2-3; tentative D call: TRBD1 (6 bases). CDR3 length equals 15 residues. Germline assignment: CDR1 SGHDT and CDR2 YYEEEE. With 5 bases removed from V and 3 bases from J, the gap between germline ends came to 16 bases. The CDR3 here is CASSPGPGVTDTQYF. In nucleotides, the CDR3 is TGTGCCAGCAGTCCCGGCCCAGGGGTGACAGATACGCAGTATTTT. The full variable domain, completed using reference TRBV5-6 and TRBJ2-3, is DAGVTQSPTHLIKTRGQQVTLRCSPKSGHDTVSWYQQALGQGPQFIFQYYEEEERQRGNFPDRFSGHQFPNYSSELNVNALLLGDSALYLCASSPGPGVTDTQYFGPGTRLTVL.

The V call is TRBV5-1, the J call TRBJ2-7, with TRBD2 as a possible D gene (5 bases). Germline V lookup: CDR1 SGHRS, CDR2 YFSETQ. Trimming removed 2 bases from V and 6 bases from J, with 15 bases in between. The CDR3 totals 14 residues. The CDR3, as DNA: TGCGCCAGCAGCTTAGGAGCGGCCTCGGCCGAGCAGTACTTC. Its protein product is CASSLGAASAEQYF.

A few counts support this clone. This chain links TRBV5-4 with TRBJ2-4; D possibly corresponds to TRBD1 (7 bases). The V gene lost 1 base and the J gene lost 7 bases, with 21 bases spanning the gap. The CDR3 runs to 17 residues. The germline CDR1 and CDR2 sequences are SGHNT and YYREEE (reference sequence). CDR3 sequence reads: CASSLLSARRGPNIQYF. The CDR3 nucleotides read TGTGCCAGCAGCTTGTTGTCGGCCAGGAGGGGGCCGAACATTCAGTACTTC.

This chain links TRBV5-1 with TRBJ1-6, with TRBD1 matching 9 bases. V lost 1 base to trimming and J lost 7 bases; unmatched junction nucleotides: 9. The CDR3 loop spans 17 amino acids. CDR1 is SGHRS, CDR2 YFSETQ, per germline. The CDR3 spells CASSLMPGQGGNSPLHF. In DNA form, the CDR3 reads TGCGCCAGCAGCTTGATGCCGGGACAGGGAGGAAATTCACCCCTCCACTTT.

The chain is built from TRBV7-2 and TRBJ1-5; D possibly corresponds to TRBD1 (6 bases). V was clipped by 4 bases and J by 6 bases, with 13 bases between them. This CDR3 has 14 residues. Germline lookup yields CDR1 SGHTA and CDR2 FQGNSA. The CDR3 loop reads CASSSIGGGQPQHF. DNA for the CDR3: TGTGCCAGCAGCTCAATAGGGGGTGGTCAGCCCCAGCATTTT.

This clone was recorded only once. The chain couples TRBV6-6 to TRBJ2-5; 9 bases map to TRBD2. Germline V gene lookup returns CDR1 MNHNY and CDR2 SVGAGI (reference sequence). The CDR3 consists of 15 residues. J was trimmed by 2 bases and V by 6 bases; bases with no gene match: 7. The CDR3 spells CASSRPLAGQETQYF. CDR3 DNA: TGTGCCAGCAGCCGACCGCTAGCGGGACAAGAGACCCAGTACTTC.

V is TRBV7-6 and J is TRBJ1-5; D is perhaps TRBD1 (5 bases). The CDR3 has 14 amino acids. The V end was cut by 2 bases, the J end by 7 bases, with 12 bases between. The germline gives CDR1 SGHVS, CDR2 FNYEAQ. The CDR3 nucleotides are TGTGCCAGCAGCTTACGGGGGGGTTACCAGCCCCAGCATTTT. This gives the protein CASSLRGGYQPQHF.

This chain uses TRBV15 with TRBJ2-2; the match to TRBD1 covers 10 bases. The CDR3 is 23 amino acids. The germline V gene encodes CDR1 LNHNV and CDR2 YYDKDF (reference sequence). The J segment lost 4 bases and the V segment lost 0 bases, leaving 23 bases of the junction unmatched. The CDR3 region has the DNA TGTGCCACCAGCAGAGATCTCTGGAACCAGGGACAGGGGATCCGAAGACTCACCGGGGAGCTGTTTTTT. It yields the protein CATSRDLWNQGQGIRRLTGELFF.

The chain's CDR3 is CASSIRANQPQHF. DNA for the CDR3: TGTGCCAGTAGCATCCGCGCCAATCAGCCCCAGCATTTT. V is TRBV19 and J is TRBJ1-5; no reliable D call. The germline V and J ends were trimmed by 6 bases and 3 bases, with 9 bases remaining between them. Germline loops: CDR1 LNHDA, CDR2 SQIVND (reference sequence). The CDR3 is 13 amino acids.

This clone was seen only a few times. The chain carries TRBV19 and TRBJ2-5; 12 bases align to TRBD2. The J segment lost 1 base and the V segment lost 10 bases, leaving 7 bases of the junction unmatched. The CDR3 is 15 amino acids. The germline gives CDR1 LNHDA, CDR2 SQIVND (reference sequence). The CDR3 sequence: CATRTSGDPQETQYF. The CDR3 nucleotides are TGTGCCACTCGGACTAGCGGGGACCCCCAAGAGACCCAGTACTTC.

The J gene is TRBJ1-6, the V gene TRBV7-8; D call uncertain. V was clipped by 5 bases and J by 0 bases, with 11 bases between them. Germline lookup yields CDR1 SGHVS and CDR2 FQNEAQ. There are 16 residues in the CDR3. The CDR3 DNA sequence: TGTGCCAGCAGCAGGCAGGTTGTCTCCTATAATTCACCCCTCCACTTT. It translates to CASSRQVVSYNSPLHF.

Here the CDR3 reads CASSVGLAGITDTQYF. The CDR3 coding sequence is TGCGCCAGCAGCGTGGGACTAGCGGGAATCACAGATACGCAGTATTTT. V usage is TRBV5-1 and J usage is TRBJ2-3; 13 bases map to TRBD2. J gave up 2 bases and V 4 bases, and 4 bases lay outside the gene matches. The CDR3 contains 16 residues. Germline-derived CDR1 and CDR2 are SGHRS and YFSETQ.

V and J are TRBV7-2 and TRBJ1-4; 8 bases map to TRBD1. Germline V CDR1 and CDR2: SGHTA, FQGNSA. With V trimmed by 3 bases and J by 10 bases, 10 bases remained unmatched. The CDR3 has 15 amino acids. The CDR3 spells CASSFGQGERGKLFF. The CDR3 DNA reads TGTGCCAGCAGCTTCGGACAGGGCGAGAGGGGAAAACTGTTTTTT.

The chain uses TRBV5-8 and TRBJ2-5; 12 nucleotides agree with TRBD2. Germline V gene sequence: CDR1 SGHTS, CDR2 YDEGEE. This CDR3 is 16 amino acids long. Trimming took 5 bases from V and 2 from J; bases not matched to a gene: 7. The CDR3 DNA follows: TGTGCCAGCAGTTCCGGACTAGCGGGGATACAAGAGACCCAGTACTTC. Translating it yields CASSSGLAGIQETQYF. The full variable domain, rest sourced from reference TRBV5-8 and TRBJ2-5, is EAGVTQSPTHLIKTRGQQATLRCSPISGHTSVYWYQQALGLGLQFLLWYDEGEERNRGNFPPRFSGRQFPNYSSELNVNALELEDSALYLCASSSGLAGIQETQYFGPGTRLLVL.

This rearrangement joins TRBV7-9 to TRBJ2-3; TRBD1 might be the D (5 bases). Between the trimmed V and J ends, which lost 11 bases and 2 bases, there was a span of 17 bases. The germline V gene encodes CDR1 SEHNR and CDR2 FQNEAQ (reference sequence). This CDR3 is built from 14 residues. In nucleotides, the CDR3 is TGTGCCCTAGAAGGGGCCCAAAACACAGATACGCAGTATTTT. Amino acids: CALEGAQNTDTQYF. Using reference TRBV7-9 and TRBJ2-3 for the parts outside the CDR3, the full variable domain is DTGVSQNPRHKITKRGQNVTFRCDPISEHNRLYWYRQTLGQGPEFLTYFQNEAQLEKSRLLSDRFSAERPKGSFSTLEIQRTEQGDSAMYLCALEGAQNTDTQYFGPGTRLTVL.

The V and J genes are TRBV9 and TRBJ2-1; the D gene is possibly TRBD2 (6 bases). CDR3 length equals 15 residues. Germline CDR1 and CDR2: SGDLS and YYNGEE. Trimming pared 4 bases from V and 5 bases from J, leaving 16 bases between. DNA of the CDR3: TGTGCCAGCAGCTTACTAGCCCTCCCAGACAATGAGCAGTTCTTC. Amino acids: CASSLLALPDNEQFF.

The V gene is TRBV13, the J gene TRBJ2-7; 7 bases align to TRBD2. The junction had 10 bases not matched to a gene; V was cut back by 6 bases and J by 2 bases. This CDR3 is 15 amino acids long. Germline V lookup: CDR1 PRHDT, CDR2 FYEKMQ (reference sequence). In nucleotides, the CDR3 is TGTGCCAGCAGTCGAGGGGTTCTAGCGGCCTACGAGCAGTACTTC. Protein: CASSRGVLAAYEQYF.

The chain carries TRBV7-2 and TRBJ2-2, with 10 bases lining up with TRBD2. Germline CDR1 reads SGHTA; CDR2 reads FQGNSA. There are 16 residues in the CDR3. The junction had 3 bases not matched to a gene; V was cut back by 1 base and J by 4 bases. This chain's CDR3 is CASSLGLAGLTGELFF. As DNA, the CDR3 is TGTGCCAGCAGCTTAGGACTAGCGGGTCTCACCGGGGAGCTGTTTTTT.

The chain combines TRBV5-1 with TRBJ2-3; a weak D match, TRBD2 (6 bases). Germline V gives CDR1 SGHRS, CDR2 YFSETQ. This CDR3 is built from 15 residues. Trimming took off 0 bases at V and 1 base at J, with 9 bases between the two ends. CDR3 coding DNA: TGCGCCAGCAGCTTGGATACGGGGGGCACAGATACGCAGTATTTT. As protein: CASSLDTGGTDTQYF.

The chain combines TRBV2 with TRBJ2-7; D perhaps matches TRBD2 (5 bases). The V gene lost 6 bases and the J gene lost 0 bases, with 15 bases spanning the gap. The CDR3 is made up of 15 amino acids. Germline CDR1 reads SNHLY; CDR2 reads FYNNEI. CDR3 region: CASRSRASDSYEQYF. CDR3 coding DNA: TGTGCCAGCAGGTCGAGGGCCAGTGACTCCTACGAGCAGTACTTC.

This clone was seen more than once but under ten times. CDR3 nucleotide sequence: TGCGCCAGCAGCGGGAGCGGGAGCTCCACCTACGAGCAGTACTTC. This gives the protein CASSGSGSSTYEQYF. This chain links TRBV5-1 with TRBJ2-7; TRBD2 agrees at 8 bases. This CDR3 comprises 15 residues. The trim removed 4 bases at V and 2 bases at J, leaving 8 bases unmatched. CDR1 and CDR2 (germline): SGHRS, YFSETQ.

This clone was found a few times. CDR3 DNA sequence: TGCGCCAGCAGCTCCCAAACCACAGGCGGCGAGCAGTACTTC. It translates to CASSSQTTGGEQYF. The chain uses TRBV5-1 and TRBJ2-7, with D tentatively TRBD1 (5 bases). Germline values: CDR1 SGHRS, CDR2 YFSETQ. The V and J ends lost 3 bases and 6 bases respectively, with 16 bases between them. The CDR3 runs to 14 residues. The full variable domain, completed using reference TRBV5-1 and TRBJ2-7, is KAGVTQTPRYLIKTRGQQVTLSCSPISGHRSVSWYQQTPGQGLQFLFEYFSETQRNKGNFPGRFSGRQFSNSRSEMNVSTLELGDSALYLCASSSQTTGGEQYFGPGTRLTVT.

The V gene is TRBV9, the J gene TRBJ2-1; 13 positions match TRBD2. The CDR3 covers 15 residues. Germline CDR1 SGDLS, CDR2 YYNGEE. After removal of 7 bases from V and 8 bases from J, the junction contained 9 bases not matched to a gene. The CDR3 bases are TGTGCCAGCGGACTAGCGGGAGTTATTGTGGATGAGCAGTTCTTC. This encodes CASGLAGVIVDEQFF.

The rearrangement links TRBV5-1 to TRBJ2-2; D call uncertain. Between the trimmed V and J ends, which lost 1 base and 1 base, there was a span of 11 bases. The germline V gene has CDR1 SGHRS and CDR2 YFSETQ. CDR3 length: 16 residues. The CDR3 nucleotides are TGCGCCAGCAGCTTGAAAAATCCGGGGAACACCGGGGAGCTGTTTTTT. This encodes CASSLKNPGNTGELFF.

To note about this clone: Relative to the germline gene, one junction end is altered; a read error may explain this. V usage is TRBV29-1 and J usage is TRBJ1-1, with 7 bases fitting TRBD1. This CDR3 is built from 13 residues. CDR1 and CDR2 (germline): SQVTM, ANQGSEA. This CDR3 reads CGVGTAGNTEAFF. CDR3 nucleotide sequence: TGCGGCGTTGGGACAGCCGGGAACACTGAAGCTTTCTTT.

This chain uses TRBV7-9 with TRBJ1-4; the D is unclear. Germline V gene data show CDR1 as SEHNR and CDR2 as FQNEAQ (reference sequence). The V and J ends lost 6 bases and 6 bases respectively, with 5 bases between them. CDR3 length equals 11 residues. CDR3 loop: CASRRDEKLFF. CDR3 coding DNA: TGTGCCAGCAGGCGAGATGAAAAACTGTTTTTT.

The chain has TRBV27 and TRBJ2-7; D unclear. The CDR3 runs to 13 residues. Trimming left V 0 bases short and J 6 bases short, with 9 bases between. Germline-derived CDR1 and CDR2 are MNHEY and SMNVEV (reference sequence). In nucleotides, the CDR3 is TGTGCCAGCAGTTTATCCTCGGGTGGCGAGCAGTACTTC. This gives the protein CASSLSSGGEQYF.

The chain carries TRBV28 and TRBJ1-2; D is uncertain. The CDR3 is made up of 17 amino acids. The germline CDR1 and CDR2 sequences are MDHEN and SYDVKM. Trimming shortened V by 2 bases and J by 0 bases, and 16 bases separated the two germline ends. CDR3 in amino acids: CASSLGLLSVTNYGYTF. CDR3 DNA: TGTGCCAGCAGTTTAGGGCTCCTATCAGTGACTAACTATGGCTACACCTTC.

A few counts support this clone. The gene calls are TRBV5-1 and TRBJ1-2; D unclear. The germline gives CDR1 SGHRS, CDR2 YFSETQ. V was trimmed by 6 bases and J by 7 bases, leaving 16 bases between them. The CDR3 has 13 amino acids. CDR3 coding DNA: TGCGCCAGCACAAGGCCCCCAGAGGGTGGCTACACCTTC. It specifies CASTRPPEGGYTF.